These T cell receptor beta chains were read from a single sample in a study of OX40 agonist ivuxolimab in advanced cancers. Data came from immunoSEQ multiplex PCR; TCRdb stores just in-frame clones and leaves some out. Among about 63,000 clones listed, approximately 90% were seen once. The sequencing used CD4+ or CD8+ T cells sorted from blood, collected in a trial of the OX40 agonist ivuxolimab. The receptors were sampled from an adult with an advanced solid tumor such as melanoma, head and neck, liver or kidney cancer. Each CDR3 is given with its conserved first and last residue.

v_call	cdr3_aa
TRBV5-4	CASSSATGAGVRYEQYF
TRBV19	CASVTGDQPQHF
TRBV15	CATSRLDRMNTEAFF
TRBV14	CASSQVFVASGVEQFF
TRBV28	CASSPQGLYLSYNEQFF
TRBV6-6	CASSSSDRGQEQYF
TRBV15	CATSRDTSSKETQYF
TRBV30	CAWSSRGAFNYGYTF
TRBV21-1	CAGTRGYTEAFF
TRBV9	CASSVVGVRGFNEQFF
TRBV6-6	CASTPPQKETQYF
TRBV7-2	CASSFQRNGEQFF
TRBV7-2	CASSLGRSNQPQHF
TRBV29-1	CSAQRGPGQGPGNTIYF
TRBV7-2	CASSLMGLAGNTIYF
TRBV5-4	CASSHGTRYNEQFF
TRBV4-3	CASSQEPTLAVYEQYF
TRBV4-1	CASSQFGVEAFF
TRBV11-2	CASSFRWTGLNTEAFF
TRBV30	CAWSGGNSGNTIYF
TRBV5-1	CASSLLSGSNQPQHF
TRBV6-5	CASRGIRWGTDTQYF
TRBV6-6	CAIVGTKNTEAFF
TRBV7-3	CASSLSSQVSNEQFF
TRBV4-2	CASSLSRVGTQYF
TRBV10-3	CAISSGRSYNEQFF
TRBV7-9	CASSIWTSGTNEQFF
TRBV10-1	CASSVGTGSYEQYF
TRBV21-1	CASSKAGLAGPDTQYF
TRBV7-6	CASSSEDRGEQYF
TRBV6-6	CASSSNPRPLNTEAFF
TRBV6-1	CASRHLAGNEQFF
TRBV11-2	CASSFGGWGTEAFF
TRBV28	CASSSSWGSRTGELFF
TRBV11-1	CASSQTSGRAVDTQYF
TRBV7-8	CASSRRTSGGDTQYF
TRBV29-1	CSVSTGMEAAFF
TRBV4-2	CASSQGLDEQYF
TRBV6-1	CASSRVGSTEAFF
TRBV7-2	CASSSRFPGSEQFF